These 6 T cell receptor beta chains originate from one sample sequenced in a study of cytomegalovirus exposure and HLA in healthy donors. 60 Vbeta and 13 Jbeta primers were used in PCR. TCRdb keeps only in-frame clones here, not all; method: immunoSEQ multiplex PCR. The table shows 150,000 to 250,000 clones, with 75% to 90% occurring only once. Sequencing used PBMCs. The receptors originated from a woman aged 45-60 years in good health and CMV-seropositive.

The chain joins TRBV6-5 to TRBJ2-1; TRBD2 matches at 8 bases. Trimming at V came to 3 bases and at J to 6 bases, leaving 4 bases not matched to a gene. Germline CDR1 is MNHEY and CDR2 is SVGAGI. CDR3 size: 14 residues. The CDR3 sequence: CASSYSGTVNEQFF. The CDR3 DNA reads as TGTGCCAGCAGTTATAGCGGGACTGTCAATGAGCAGTTCTTC.

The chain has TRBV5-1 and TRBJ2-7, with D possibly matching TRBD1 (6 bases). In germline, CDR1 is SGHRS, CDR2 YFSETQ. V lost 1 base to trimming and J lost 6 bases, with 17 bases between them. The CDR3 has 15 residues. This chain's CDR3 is CASSLTDRNLCEQYF. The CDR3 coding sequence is TGCGCCAGCAGCTTGACTGACAGGAACTTGTGCGAGCAGTACTTC. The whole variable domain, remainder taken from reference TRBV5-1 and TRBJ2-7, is KAGVTQTPRYLIKTRGQQVTLSCSPISGHRSVSWYQQTPGQGLQFLFEYFSETQRNKGNFPGRFSGRQFSNSRSEMNVSTLELGDSALYLCASSLTDRNLCEQYFGPGTRLTVT.

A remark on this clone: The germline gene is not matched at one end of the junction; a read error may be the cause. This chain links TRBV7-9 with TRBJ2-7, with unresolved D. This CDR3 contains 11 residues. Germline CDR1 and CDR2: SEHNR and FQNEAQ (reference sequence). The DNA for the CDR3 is TGTTCCAGCAGCTCCCTCTACGAGCAGTACTTC. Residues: CSSSSLYEQYF.

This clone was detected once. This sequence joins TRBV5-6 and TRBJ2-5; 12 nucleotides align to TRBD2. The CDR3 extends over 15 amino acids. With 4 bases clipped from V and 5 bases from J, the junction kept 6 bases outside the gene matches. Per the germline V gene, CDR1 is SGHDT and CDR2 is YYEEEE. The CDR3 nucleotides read TGTGCCAGCAGCCTAGCGGGAGGGCCAAGGGAGACCCAGTACTTC. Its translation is CASSLAGGPRETQYF.

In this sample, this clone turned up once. The CDR3 region is CAWTRHIAYNSPLHF. The CDR3 DNA reads as TGTGCCTGGACAAGACATATTGCCTATAATTCACCCCTCCACTTT. V is TRBV30 and J is TRBJ1-6, with unresolved D. V shed 4 bases and J shed 2 bases, with 12 bases lying between them. This CDR3 is built from 15 residues. Germline CDR1 and CDR2: GTSNPN and SVGIG (reference sequence). Full variable domain (missing parts from reference TRBV30 and TRBJ1-6): SQTIHQWPATLVQPVGSPLSLECTVEGTSNPNLYWYRQAAGRGLQLLFYSVGIGQISSEVPQNLSASRPQDRQFILSSKKLLLSDSGFYLCAWTRHIAYNSPLHFGNGTRLTVT.

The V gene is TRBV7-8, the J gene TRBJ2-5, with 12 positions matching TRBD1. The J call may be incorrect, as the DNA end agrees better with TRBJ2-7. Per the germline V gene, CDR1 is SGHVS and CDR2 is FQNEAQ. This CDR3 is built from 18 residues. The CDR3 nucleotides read TGTGCCAGCAGCTTAAGGAGGTTGGGGACAGGGGGCCACTACGAGCAGTACTTC. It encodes CASSLRRLGTGGHYEQYF.